The T cell receptor (beta chain) under discussion was sequenced for a study of human T cells and chemical hapten exposure. Study-level information: TCR yields per sample varied, mainly owing to small pooled library volume differences. Overall study results and limits: Unchanged with DPC sensitization were TCRs above 1 in 1000 frequency.

This clonotype was detected a few times. The antigen is undetermined. CDR1 is SGHTA, CDR2 FQGNSA, per germline. This CDR3 has 14 residues. The trim removed 2 bases at V and 3 bases at J, leaving 4 bases unmatched. During construction of the library, unique molecular identifiers were attached to individual cDNA molecules for quantitative, reproducible TCR counting. In the authors' workflow: Counts of TCRs in each sample centred on a median of about 95,000 and extended from around 24,000 to 710,000. Using its own MiXCR run on the RACE reads, TCRdb lists one record per CDR3 protein. The V and J calls and clone size come from TCRdb's table, not from the authors' own analysis. The sample has fewer than 40,000 distinct CDR3 sequences; approximately 5% are singletons. Sample time point: healthy volunteer bleed at 6 weeks. Total RNA came from unfractionated whole blood.

The clonotype comes from a human donor in good health. Some clones in this sample may be carry-over from other donors' samples. Sequences were obtained from whole blood. This chain joins TRBV7-2 and TRBJ2-7, with 7 bases fitting TRBD1. Here the CDR3 reads CASSLSGQVYEQYF. DNA for the CDR3: TGTGCCAGCAGCTTATCCGGACAGGTCTACGAGCAGTACTTC.